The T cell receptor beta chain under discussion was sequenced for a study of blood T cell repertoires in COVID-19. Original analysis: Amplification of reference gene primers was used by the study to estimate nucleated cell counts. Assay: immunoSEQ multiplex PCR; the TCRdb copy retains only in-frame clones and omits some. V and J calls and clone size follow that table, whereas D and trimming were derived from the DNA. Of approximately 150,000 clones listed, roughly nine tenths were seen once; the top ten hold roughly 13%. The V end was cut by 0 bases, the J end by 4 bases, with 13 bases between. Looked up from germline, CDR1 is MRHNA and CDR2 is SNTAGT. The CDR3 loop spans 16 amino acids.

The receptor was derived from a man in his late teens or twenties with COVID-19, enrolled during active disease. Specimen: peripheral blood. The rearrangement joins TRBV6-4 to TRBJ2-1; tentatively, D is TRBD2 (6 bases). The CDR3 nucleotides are TGTGCCAGCAGTGACTCGGGGGTAGCGGAGTACAATGAGCAGTTCTTC. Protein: CASSDSGVAEYNEQFF.